This is a list of T cell receptor beta chains from one sample in a study of patients and donors after allogeneic stem cell transplantation. TCRdb passed the RT-PCR reads through MiXCR, listing each CDR3 protein once. The sample contains about a million distinct CDR3 sequences, around 17% of which appear only once. Sequenced material: blood, either unsorted or a sorted T cell fraction (not recorded which). The receptors come from a human donor who was either an allogeneic HSCT recipient or a stem cell or donor lymphocyte infusion donor (not recorded which). It is not recorded whose cells these are; they may come from a transplant donor. CDR3s include the opening cysteine and the closing phenylalanine or tryptophan. Fields, in order: clone size, V gene, D gene, J gene, CDR3 DNA, CDR3 protein. The D gene is left open where the match is weak. Clone size appears in some rows only: once, few, many, or a class for an expanded clone.

few,TRBV4-1,-,TRBJ2-7,TGCGCCAGCAGCCAGGTGGGAGTTATGAACGAGCAGTACTTC,CASSQVGVMNEQYF
-,TRBV6-2/TRBV6-3,-,TRBJ1-1,TGTGCCAGCCGTCCCTTAACAAACACTGAAGCTTTCTTT,CASRPLTNTEAFF
few,TRBV7-2,-,TRBJ2-5,TGTGCCAGCAGCTCCCGGGACGGACCGGAGACCCAGTACTTC,CASSSRDGPETQYF
many,TRBV29-1,-,TRBJ2-5,TGCAGCGTTGAAGAATTAGACAGCCAAGAGACCCAGTACTTC,CSVEELDSQETQYF
-,TRBV7-9,-,TRBJ2-1,TGTGCCAGCAGCTTAGGGGGACTTATCTACAATGAGCAGTTCTTC,CASSLGGLIYNEQFF
-,TRBV4-1,-,TRBJ1-3,TGCGCCAGCAGCCAAGTCCAGGGGTCTATAGCTGGAAACACCATATATTTT,CASSQVQGSIAGNTIYF
-,TRBV10-3,TRBD2,TRBJ2-7,TGTGCCATCAGTCCGACTAGCGGTTCCTCCTACGAGCAGTACTTC,CAISPTSGSSYEQYF
few,TRBV20-1,TRBD2,TRBJ2-1,TGCAGTGCTCTAAGCGGGGGGGGAAGCTCCTACAATGAGCAGTTCTTC,CSALSGGGSSYNEQFF
-,TRBV28,-,TRBJ1-5,TGTGCCCCAGGGGCTAGTCAGCCCCAGCATTTT,CAPGASQPQHF
-,TRBV10-3,-,TRBJ1-5,TGTGCCACCAACCCAGGCAGGGAACAGCCCCAGCATTTT,CATNPGREQPQHF
-,TRBV6-5,TRBD1,TRBJ2-7,TGTGCCAGCAGTTACTGGGACAGACTCTCCTACGAGCAGTACTTC,CASSYWDRLSYEQYF
-,TRBV5-1,TRBD1,TRBJ1-5,TGCGCCAGCAGCCCAGGGGGGGGGAACAATCAGCCCCAGCATTTT,CASSPGGGNNQPQHF
-,TRBV2,TRBD1,TRBJ2-7,TGTGCCAAAGGACAGGCAGCCTACGAGCAGTACTTC,CAKGQAAYEQYF
few,TRBV7-9,-,TRBJ2-4,TGTGCCAGCAGCTCGTCCCTTCCCGGGAGCAAAAACATTCAGTACTTC,CASSSSLPGSKNIQYF
many,TRBV29-1,-,TRBJ2-1,TGCAGCGTTCAGGGCCGGGGCGATGAGCAGTTCTTC,CSVQGRGDEQFF
-,TRBV20-1,TRBD1,TRBJ2-7,TGCAGTGCCCGGGACAGGGTCTCCGAGCAGTACTTC,CSARDRVSEQYF
-,TRBV7-2,TRBD1,TRBJ1-1,TGTGCCAGCAGCTTAGTATTAAGTACAGGGGACACTGAAGCTTTCTTT,CASSLVLSTGDTEAFF
few,TRBV27,-,TRBJ1-1,TGTGCCAGCAGTTTATCAGGGAGCTCCCCCACGGCCACTGAAGCTTTCTTT,CASSLSGSSPTATEAFF